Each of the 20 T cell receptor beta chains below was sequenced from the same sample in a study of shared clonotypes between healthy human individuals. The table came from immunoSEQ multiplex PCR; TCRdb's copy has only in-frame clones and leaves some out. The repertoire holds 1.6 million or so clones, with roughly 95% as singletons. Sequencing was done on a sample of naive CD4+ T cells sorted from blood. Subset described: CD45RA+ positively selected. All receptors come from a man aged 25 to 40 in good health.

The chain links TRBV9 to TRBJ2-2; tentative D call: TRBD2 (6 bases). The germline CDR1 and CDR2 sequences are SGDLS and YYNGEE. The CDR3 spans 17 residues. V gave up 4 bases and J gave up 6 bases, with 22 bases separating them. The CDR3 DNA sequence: TGTGCCAGCAGCCCCCGCGTGGCAGTAGGGGAGGCCGGGGAGCTGTTTTTT. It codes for CASSPRVAVGEAGELFF.

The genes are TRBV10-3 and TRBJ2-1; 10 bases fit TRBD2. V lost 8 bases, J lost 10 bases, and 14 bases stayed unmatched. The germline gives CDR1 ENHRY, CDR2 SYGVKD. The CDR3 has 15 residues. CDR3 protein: CAIAARLAGEHEQFF. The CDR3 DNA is TGTGCCATCGCGGCCCGGCTAGCGGGAGAACACGAGCAGTTCTTC.

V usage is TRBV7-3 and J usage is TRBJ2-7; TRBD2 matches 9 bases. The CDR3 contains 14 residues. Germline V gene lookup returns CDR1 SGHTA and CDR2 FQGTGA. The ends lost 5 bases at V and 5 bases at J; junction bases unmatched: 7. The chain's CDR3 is CASSRVAGVDEQYF. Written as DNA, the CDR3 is TGTGCCAGCAGCAGGGTAGCGGGAGTAGACGAGCAGTACTTC.

CDR3 region: CASTGSGQETQYF. The CDR3 DNA is TGTGCCAGCACGGGTAGCGGCCAAGAGACCCAGTACTTC. V and J are TRBV5-4 and TRBJ2-5, with D possibly being TRBD2 (6 bases). The CDR3 length is 13 residues. In germline, CDR1 is SGHNT, CDR2 YYREEE (reference sequence). V dropped 6 bases and J dropped 1 base, with 10 bases sitting between them. Variable domain in full (rest from reference TRBV5-4 and TRBJ2-5): ETGVTQSPTHLIKTRGQQVTLRCSSQSGHNTVSWYQQALGQGPQFIFQYYREEENGRGNFPPRFSGLQFPNYSSELNVNALELDDSALYLCASTGSGQETQYFGPGTRLLVL.

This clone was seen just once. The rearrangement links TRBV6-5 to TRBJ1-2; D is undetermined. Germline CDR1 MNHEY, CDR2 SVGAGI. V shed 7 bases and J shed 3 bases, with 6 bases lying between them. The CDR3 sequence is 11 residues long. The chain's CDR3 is CASKADYGYTF. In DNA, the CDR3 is TGTGCCAGCAAGGCGGACTATGGCTACACCTTC.

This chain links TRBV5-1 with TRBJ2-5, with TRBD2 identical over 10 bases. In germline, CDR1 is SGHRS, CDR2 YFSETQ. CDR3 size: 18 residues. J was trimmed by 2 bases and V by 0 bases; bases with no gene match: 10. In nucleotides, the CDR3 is TGCGCCAGCAGCTTGGTAAGGCTAGCGGGAGTGAAACAAGAGACCCAGTACTTC. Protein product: CASSLVRLAGVKQETQYF.

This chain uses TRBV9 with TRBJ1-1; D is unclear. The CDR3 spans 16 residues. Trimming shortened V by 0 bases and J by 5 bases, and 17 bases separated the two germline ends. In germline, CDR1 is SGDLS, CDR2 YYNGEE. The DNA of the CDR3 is TGTGCCAGCAGCGTAGCTGCGGGAGGGTTGGGGACTGAAGCTTTCTTT. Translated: CASSVAAGGLGTEAFF.

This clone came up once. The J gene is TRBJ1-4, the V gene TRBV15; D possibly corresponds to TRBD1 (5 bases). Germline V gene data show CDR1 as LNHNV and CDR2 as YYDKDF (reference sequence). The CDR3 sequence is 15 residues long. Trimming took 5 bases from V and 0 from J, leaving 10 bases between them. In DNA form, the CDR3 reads TGTGCCACCAGCCTTCCGGGGGCAACTAATGAAAAACTGTTTTTT. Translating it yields CATSLPGATNEKLFF.

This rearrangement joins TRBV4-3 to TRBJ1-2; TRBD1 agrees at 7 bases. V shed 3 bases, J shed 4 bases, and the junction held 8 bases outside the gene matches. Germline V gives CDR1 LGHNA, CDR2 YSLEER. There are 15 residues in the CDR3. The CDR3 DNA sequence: TGCGCCAGCAGCCAGGGGTTGAGGGACAGCTATGGCTACACCTTC. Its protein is CASSQGLRDSYGYTF.

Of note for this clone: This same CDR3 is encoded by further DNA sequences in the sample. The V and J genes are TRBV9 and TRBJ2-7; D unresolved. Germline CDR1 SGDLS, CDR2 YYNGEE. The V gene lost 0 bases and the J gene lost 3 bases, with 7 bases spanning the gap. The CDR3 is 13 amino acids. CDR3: CASSVAGSYEQYF. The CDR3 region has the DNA TGTGCCAGCAGCGTAGCTGGCAGCTACGAGCAGTACTTC.

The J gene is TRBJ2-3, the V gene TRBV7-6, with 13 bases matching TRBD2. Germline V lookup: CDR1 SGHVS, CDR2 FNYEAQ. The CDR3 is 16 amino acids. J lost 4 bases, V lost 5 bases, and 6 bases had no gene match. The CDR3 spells CASSATSGRGADTQYF. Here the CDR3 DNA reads TGTGCCAGCAGCGCAACTAGCGGGAGGGGGGCAGATACGCAGTATTTT.

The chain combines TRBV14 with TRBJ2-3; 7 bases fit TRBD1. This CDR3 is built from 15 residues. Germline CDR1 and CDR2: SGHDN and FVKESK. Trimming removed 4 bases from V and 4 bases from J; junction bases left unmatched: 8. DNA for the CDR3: TGTGCCAGCAGCCTTTCGACAGGGAACCCAGATACGCAGTATTTT. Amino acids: CASSLSTGNPDTQYF.

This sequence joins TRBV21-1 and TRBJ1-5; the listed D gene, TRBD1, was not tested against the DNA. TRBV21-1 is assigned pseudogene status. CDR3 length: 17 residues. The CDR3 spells CASNPTYRGDTLWPQHF. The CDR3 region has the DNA TGTGCCAGCAACCCAACGTACAGGGGGGATACACTTTGGCCCCAGCATTTT.

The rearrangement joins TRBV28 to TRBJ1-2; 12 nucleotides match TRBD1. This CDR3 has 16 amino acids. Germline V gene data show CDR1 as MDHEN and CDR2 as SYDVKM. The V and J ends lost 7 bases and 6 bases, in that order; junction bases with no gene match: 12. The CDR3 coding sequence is TGTGCCAGCACCATTGGGACAGGGGGCGACGTGAATGGCTACACCTTC. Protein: CASTIGTGGDVNGYTF.

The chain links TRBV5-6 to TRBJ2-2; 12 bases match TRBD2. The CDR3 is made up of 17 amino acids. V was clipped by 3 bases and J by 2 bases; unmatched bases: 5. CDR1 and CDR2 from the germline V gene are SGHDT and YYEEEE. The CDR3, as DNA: TGTGCCAGCAGCTCCGGACTAGCGGGATATAACACCGGGGAGCTGTTTTTT. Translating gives CASSSGLAGYNTGELFF. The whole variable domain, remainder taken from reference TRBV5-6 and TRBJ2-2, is DAGVTQSPTHLIKTRGQQVTLRCSPKSGHDTVSWYQQALGQGPQFIFQYYEEEERQRGNFPDRFSGHQFPNYSSELNVNALLLGDSALYLCASSSGLAGYNTGELFFGEGSRLTVL.

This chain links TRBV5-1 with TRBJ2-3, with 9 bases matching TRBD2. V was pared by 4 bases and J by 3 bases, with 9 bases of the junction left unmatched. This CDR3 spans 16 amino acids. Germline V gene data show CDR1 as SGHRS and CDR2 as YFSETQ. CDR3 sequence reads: CASSLGLAGPTDTQYF. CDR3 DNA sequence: TGCGCCAGCAGCCTCGGGCTAGCGGGACCTACAGATACGCAGTATTTT.

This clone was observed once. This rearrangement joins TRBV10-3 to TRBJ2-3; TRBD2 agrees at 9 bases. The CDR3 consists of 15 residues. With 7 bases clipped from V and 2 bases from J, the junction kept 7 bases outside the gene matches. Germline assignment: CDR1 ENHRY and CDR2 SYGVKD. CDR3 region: CAIKGRLAVTDTQYF. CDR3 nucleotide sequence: TGTGCCATCAAGGGGAGACTAGCGGTCACAGATACGCAGTATTTT.

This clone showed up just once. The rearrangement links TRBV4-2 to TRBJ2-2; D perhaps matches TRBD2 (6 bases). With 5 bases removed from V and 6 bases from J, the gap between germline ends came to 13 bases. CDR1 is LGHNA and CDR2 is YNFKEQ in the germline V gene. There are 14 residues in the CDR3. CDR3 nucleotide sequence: TGTGCCAGCAGCGGCCCACCTAGCGCCGGGGAGCTGTTTTTT. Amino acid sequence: CASSGPPSAGELFF.

Written as DNA, the CDR3 is TGCGCCAGCAGCTTAACAGTAGGGCTCTACAATGAGCAGTTCTTC. It codes for CASSLTVGLYNEQFF. The chain carries TRBV5-1 and TRBJ2-1; D call uncertain. V was shortened by 2 bases and J by 3 bases, with 12 bases between the two germline ends. Germline lookup yields CDR1 SGHRS and CDR2 YFSETQ. This CDR3 is built from 15 residues.

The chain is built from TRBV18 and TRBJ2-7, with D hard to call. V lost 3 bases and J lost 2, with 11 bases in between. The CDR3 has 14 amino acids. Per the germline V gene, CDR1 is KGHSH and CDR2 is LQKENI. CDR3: CASSPGRIPYEQYF. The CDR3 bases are TGTGCCAGCTCACCTGGACGGATCCCCTACGAGCAGTACTTC.